Shown below are 15 T cell receptor beta chains from a single sample sequenced in a study of T cells in Graves' hyperthyroidism and ophthalmopathy. RNA transcripts were the template for amplifying TCR beta CDR3 regions. HTBI primers were the set used in a first-round RT-PCR of the TCR CDR3. TCRdb reanalysed the multiplex PCR reads using MiXCR and keeps one entry per CDR3 protein. The sample includes about 600,000 distinct CDR3 sequences, roughly a sixth of them seen just once. The sequenced sample was blood. These receptors were collected from a middle-aged woman with Graves' ophthalmopathy.

In its sample, this clonotype was seen a few times. Possible read error: a much larger clone is one base away. V gene TRBV11-2 combines with J gene TRBJ1-1; the D is unclear. Deletions cut 2 bases from V and 7 bases from J, with 17 bases between. The germline gives CDR1 SGHAT, CDR2 FQNNGV. The CDR3 runs 15 residues. This chain's CDR3 is CASSLITGSPDEAFF. The CDR3 DNA reads as TGTGCCAGCAGCTTAATAACGGGGTCACCTGATGAAGCTTTCTTT. The whole variable domain, remainder taken from reference TRBV11-2 and TRBJ1-1, is EAGVAQSPRYKIIEKRQSVAFWCNPISGHATLYWYQQILGQGPKLLIQFQNNGVVDDSQLPKDRFSAERLKGVDSTLKIQPAKLEDSAVYLCASSLITGSPDEAFFGQGTRLTVV.

The V call is TRBV20-1, the J call TRBJ1-2; possibly TRBD1 for D (6 bases). Germline CDR1 reads DFQATT; CDR2 reads SNEGSKA (reference sequence). The CDR3 sequence is 16 residues long. The V end lost 5 bases, the J end lost 5 bases, and 24 bases lay between the germline ends. CDR3: CSAYQRYLGGQYGYTF. In DNA form, the CDR3 reads TGCAGTGCTTACCAGAGATACCTCGGGGGGCAGTATGGCTACACCTTC.

For this clonotype: A much larger clone differs from this one at a single base, so this may be a read error. This chain links TRBV2 with TRBJ2-2; no definite D call. Germline CDR1 SNHLY, CDR2 FYNNEI. V was shortened by 6 bases and J by 3 bases, with 8 bases between the two germline ends. The CDR3 has 13 amino acids. The CDR3 is CASSATYTGELFF. The CDR3 DNA reads TGTGCCAGCAGCGCTACGTACACCGGGGAGCTGTTTTTT. Full variable domain (rest looked up from reference TRBV2 and TRBJ2-2): EPEVTQTPSHQVTQMGQEVILRCVPISNHLYFYWYRQILGQKVEFLVSFYNNEISEKSEIFDDQFSVERPDGSNFTLKIRSTKLEDSAMYFCASSATYTGELFFGEGSRLTVL.

The J gene is TRBJ2-1, the V gene TRBV6-2 or TRBV6-3, with 7 bases lining up with TRBD2. The DNA matches TRBJ2-7 better at its end, which makes the J call doubtful. This CDR3 region has 14 residues. Germline assignment: CDR1 MNHEY and CDR2 SVGEGT. CDR3: CASSPSGKINEQYF. The CDR3 coding sequence is TGTGCCAGCAGTCCAAGCGGGAAAATCAATGAGCAGTACTTC.

This clonotype was counted ten times or more. The V gene is TRBV28, the J gene TRBJ1-2; unclear D gene. V gave up 3 bases and J gave up 5 bases, with 7 bases separating them. Germline V lookup: CDR1 MDHEN, CDR2 SYDVKM. The CDR3 is 12 amino acids. DNA of the CDR3: TGTGCCAGCAGTTTTTATGCTTATGGCTACACCTTC. Encoded protein: CASSFYAYGYTF.

The CDR3 spells CAWRGLGIYNEQFF. In nucleotides, the CDR3 is TGTGCCTGGAGGGGTCTAGGGATATACAATGAGCAGTTCTTC. This chain uses TRBV30 with TRBJ2-1, with D unresolved. The CDR3 runs to 14 residues. From germline, CDR1 is GTSNPN and CDR2 SVGIG (reference sequence). V dropped 3 bases and J dropped 4 bases, with 13 bases sitting between them.

The rearrangement joins TRBV7-3 to TRBJ1-2, with 7 bases fitting TRBD1. Germline V lookup: CDR1 SGHTA, CDR2 FQGTGA. The V and J ends lost 2 bases and 9 bases, in that order; junction bases with no gene match: 9. The CDR3 covers 14 residues. The CDR3 loop reads CASSLYPTGSSYTF. In DNA form, the CDR3 reads TGTGCCAGCAGCTTATATCCGACAGGGTCTAGCTACACCTTC. Full variable domain (remainder filled in from reference TRBV7-3 and TRBJ1-2): GAGVSQTPSNKVTEKGKYVELRCDPISGHTALYWYRQSLGQGPEFLIYFQGTGAADDSGLPNDRFFAVRPEGSVSTLKIQRTERGDSAVYLCASSLYPTGSSYTFGSGTRLTVV.

At least ten counts were recorded for this clonotype. The J gene is TRBJ1-1, the V gene TRBV12-3 or TRBV12-4; 8 nucleotides line up with TRBD1. This CDR3 is 14 amino acids long. V dropped 3 bases and J dropped 5; count of bases not matched to a gene: 5. In nucleotides, the CDR3 is TGTGCCAGCAGTTTCTCACAGGGGGAGACTGAAGCTTTCTTT. This sequence encodes CASSFSQGETEAFF.

This clonotype showed up many times. The CDR3 DNA follows: TGTGCCAGCAGCCGGTCAGGGGCCGGGGAGCTGTTTTTT. Translation gives CASSRSGAGELFF. This chain joins TRBV3-1 and TRBJ2-2; D might be TRBD1 (6 bases). Germline V lookup: CDR1 LGHDT, CDR2 YNNKEL (reference sequence). The CDR3 spans 13 residues. V was pared by 4 bases and J by 6 bases, with 9 bases between. The full variable domain, in which reference TRBV3-1 and TRBJ2-2 provide the parts outside the CDR3, is DTAVSQTPKYLVTQMGNDKSIKCEQNLGHDTMYWYKQDSKKFLKIMFSYNNKELIINETVPNRFSPKSPDKAHLNLHINSLELGDSAVYFCASSRSGAGELFFGEGSRLTVL.

This clonotype was observed at least ten times. The chain combines TRBV28 with TRBJ2-7; D remains unclear. V lost 4 bases to trimming and J lost 4 bases, with 14 bases between them. CDR1 MDHEN and CDR2 SYDVKM come from the germline V gene. The CDR3 extends over 14 amino acids. This chain's CDR3 is CASSSQALGYEQYF. The CDR3 region has the DNA TGTGCCAGCAGTTCTCAGGCTTTGGGGTACGAGCAGTACTTC.

The chain employs TRBV6-1 and TRBJ1-1, with D perhaps matching TRBD1 (6 bases). V shed 7 bases and J shed 6 bases, with 15 bases lying between them. There are 13 residues in the CDR3. Germline CDR1 reads MNHNS; CDR2 reads SASEGT. The CDR3 protein is CASTRGGSAEAFF. The CDR3 DNA sequence: TGTGCCAGCACTAGGGGGGGCAGCGCTGAAGCTTTCTTT.

This clonotype occurred many times. J is TRBJ2-7 and V is TRBV5-1; no reliable D call. There are 15 residues in the CDR3. The V end lost 0 bases, the J end lost 2 bases, and 12 bases lay between the germline ends. Germline CDR1 is SGHRS and CDR2 is YFSETQ. The CDR3 nucleotides are TGCGCCAGCAGCTTGGGATACAACAATGCCTACGAGCAGTACTTC. Protein product: CASSLGYNNAYEQYF. Filled out from reference TRBV5-1 and TRBJ2-7, the complete variable domain reads KAGVTQTPRYLIKTRGQQVTLSCSPISGHRSVSWYQQTPGQGLQFLFEYFSETQRNKGNFPGRFSGRQFSNSRSEMNVSTLELGDSALYLCASSLGYNNAYEQYFGPGTRLTVT.

The chain has TRBV6-1 and TRBJ2-7; TRBD1 agrees at 12 bases. Germline CDR1 is MNHNS and CDR2 is SASEGT. CDR3 length: 16 amino acids. Trimming took 6 bases from V and 5 from J; bases not matched to a gene: 11. CDR3 bases: TGTGCCAGCAGCCACCCGGGACAGGGGGCTCTGAACGAGCAGTACTTC. Its translation: CASSHPGQGALNEQYF.

V gene TRBV5-4 combines with J gene TRBJ2-3; 11 bases fit TRBD2. V lost 0 bases to trimming and J lost 6 bases; unmatched junction nucleotides: 3. Germline CDR1 and CDR2: SGHNT and YYREEE (reference sequence). The CDR3 spans 15 residues. CDR3 region: CASSLGTSGWDTQYF. CDR3 bases: TGTGCCAGCAGCTTGGGGACTAGCGGGTGGGATACGCAGTATTTT. The complete variable domain, with remaining parts taken from reference TRBV5-4 and TRBJ2-3, reads ETGVTQSPTHLIKTRGQQVTLRCSSQSGHNTVSWYQQALGQGPQFIFQYYREEENGRGNFPPRFSGLQFPNYSSELNVNALELDDSALYLCASSLGTSGWDTQYFGPGTRLTVL.

This clonotype was recorded at least ten times. This chain links TRBV20-1 with TRBJ2-7, with 8 bases that match TRBD2. Germline loops: CDR1 DFQATT, CDR2 SNEGSKA (reference sequence). The CDR3 extends over 13 amino acids. V trimming: 1 base; J trimming: 3 bases; junction bases outside the gene matches: 2. DNA of the CDR3: TGCAGTGCTAGAGTAGCGGGAAACTACGAGCAGTACTTC. Residues: CSARVAGNYEQYF.